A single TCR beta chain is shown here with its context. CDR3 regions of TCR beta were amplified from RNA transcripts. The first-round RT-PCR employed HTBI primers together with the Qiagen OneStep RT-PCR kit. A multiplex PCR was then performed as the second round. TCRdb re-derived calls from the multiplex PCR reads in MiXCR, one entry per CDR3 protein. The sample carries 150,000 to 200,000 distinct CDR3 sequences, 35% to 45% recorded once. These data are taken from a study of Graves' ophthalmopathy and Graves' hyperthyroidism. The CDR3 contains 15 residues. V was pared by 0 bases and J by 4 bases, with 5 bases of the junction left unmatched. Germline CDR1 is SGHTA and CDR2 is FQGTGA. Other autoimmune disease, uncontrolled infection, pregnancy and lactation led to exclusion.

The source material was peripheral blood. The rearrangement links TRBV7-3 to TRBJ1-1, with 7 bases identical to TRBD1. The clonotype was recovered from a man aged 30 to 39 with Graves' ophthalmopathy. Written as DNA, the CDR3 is TGTGCCAGCAGCTTAACAGGGGGCGAAATCACTGAAGCTTTCTTT. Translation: CASSLTGGEITEAFF.